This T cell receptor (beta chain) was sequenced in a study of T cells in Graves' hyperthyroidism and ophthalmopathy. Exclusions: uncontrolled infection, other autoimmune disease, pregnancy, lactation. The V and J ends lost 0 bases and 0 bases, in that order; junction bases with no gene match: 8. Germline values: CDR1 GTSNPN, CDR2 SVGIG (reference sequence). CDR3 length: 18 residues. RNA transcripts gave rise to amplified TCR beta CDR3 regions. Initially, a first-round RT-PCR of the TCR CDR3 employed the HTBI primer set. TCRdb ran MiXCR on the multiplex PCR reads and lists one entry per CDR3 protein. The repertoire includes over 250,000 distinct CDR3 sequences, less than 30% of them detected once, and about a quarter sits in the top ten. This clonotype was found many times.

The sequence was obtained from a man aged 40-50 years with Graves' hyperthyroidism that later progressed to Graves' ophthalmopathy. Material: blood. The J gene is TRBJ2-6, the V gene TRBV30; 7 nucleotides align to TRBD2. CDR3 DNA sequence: TGTGCCTGGAGTGTATTAGGCGGCGGGAGCTCTGGGGCCAACGTCCTGACTTTC. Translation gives CAWSVLGGGSSGANVLTF.